Listed here are 27 T cell receptor beta chains from one sample, sequenced in a study of early T cells in non-severe SARS-CoV-2 infection. TCRdb ran MiXCR on the 5' RACE reads and lists one entry per CDR3 protein. The table has tens of thousands of distinct CDR3 sequences, 4.9% seen once. Sequencing input: whole blood. These receptors were taken from an adult who was a healthcare worker with PCR-confirmed SARS-CoV-2 infection or an uninfected control (not recorded which).

The J gene is TRBJ2-3, the V gene TRBV5-1; 7 positions match TRBD2. From germline, CDR1 is SGHRS and CDR2 YFSETQ. V was pared by 0 bases and J by 0 bases, with 7 bases of the junction left unmatched. The CDR3 spans 17 residues. The CDR3 DNA is TGCGCCAGCAGCTTGGGTTCGTCTAGCGGTAGCACAGATACGCAGTATTTT. The encoded protein is CASSLGSSSGSTDTQYF. Using reference TRBV5-1 and TRBJ2-3 for the parts outside the CDR3, the full variable domain is KAGVTQTPRYLIKTRGQQVTLSCSPISGHRSVSWYQQTPGQGLQFLFEYFSETQRNKGNFPGRFSGRQFSNSRSEMNVSTLELGDSALYLCASSLGSSSGSTDTQYFGPGTRLTVL.

Ten or more counts support this clonotype. CDR3 protein: CASSAAGGSAQYF. The CDR3 region has the DNA TGTGCCAGCTCGGCAGCGGGGGGTTCAGCGCAGTATTTT. The chain carries TRBV2 and TRBJ2-3; 9 nucleotides agree with TRBD2. The germline gives CDR1 SNHLY, CDR2 FYNNEI. This CDR3 is built from 13 residues. Trimming took 8 bases from V and 10 from J; bases not matched to a gene: 10.

In this sample, this clonotype turned up many times. The chain uses TRBV3-1 and TRBJ1-6; D unclear. The CDR3 contains 13 residues. V was trimmed by 6 bases and J by 5 bases, leaving 8 bases between them. From germline, CDR1 is LGHDT and CDR2 YNNKEL (reference sequence). CDR3 nucleotide sequence: TGTGCCAGCAGTGTGGGAGATAATTCACCCCTCCACTTT. This codes for CASSVGDNSPLHF.

This clonotype was counted a few times. The V gene is TRBV20-1, the J gene TRBJ1-4, with TRBD1 matching over 10 bases. Looked up from germline, CDR1 is DFQATT and CDR2 is SNEGSKA (reference sequence). The CDR3 extends over 15 amino acids. V gave up 6 bases and J gave up 4 bases; unmatched junction bases: 8. The DNA of the CDR3 is TGCAGTGCAAATATGGGACAGGGGCTTAATGAAAAACTGTTTTTT. As protein: CSANMGQGLNEKLFF.

This clonotype was seen a few times. V usage is TRBV2 and J usage is TRBJ1-4; weak D call: TRBD1 (5 bases). The CDR3 runs 13 residues. V was clipped by 4 bases and J by 8 bases, with 11 bases between them. Germline CDR1 is SNHLY and CDR2 is FYNNEI. The CDR3 protein is CASSGQEGEKLFF. The CDR3, as DNA: TGTGCCAGCAGTGGGCAGGAGGGGGAAAAACTGTTTTTT.

This clonotype has ten or more counts. CDR3 coding DNA: TGTGCCACCAGTGCGGGGACACGCGAGCAGTACTTC. It yields the protein CATSAGTREQYF. V usage is TRBV24-1 and J usage is TRBJ2-7, with D perhaps TRBD1 (6 bases). Trimming removed 5 bases at V and 6 bases at J, with 10 bases between. Germline CDR1 reads KGHDR; CDR2 reads SFDVKD. The CDR3 spans 12 residues.

This clonotype has ten or more counts. This chain joins TRBV10-3 and TRBJ2-3; TRBD2 might be the D (6 bases). From germline, CDR1 is ENHRY and CDR2 SYGVKD. The V end was cut by 11 bases, the J end by 6 bases, with 12 bases between. This CDR3 has 11 amino acids. The CDR3 nucleotides read TGTGCCGTTCTAGCGTCCGATACGCAGTATTTT. Its translation is CAVLASDTQYF.

This clonotype has more than one count but fewer than ten. This chain links TRBV6-6 with TRBJ2-1; TRBD2 matches at 8 bases. Germline lookup yields CDR1 MNHNY and CDR2 SVGAGI (reference sequence). J was trimmed by 7 bases and V by 5 bases; bases with no gene match: 10. This CDR3 is built from 15 residues. The CDR3 region has the DNA TGTGCCAGCAGTGCAACGGTCGGGACTAGTAATGAGCAGTTCTTC. Its protein is CASSATVGTSNEQFF.

This clonotype turned up a few times. The chain carries TRBV7-9 and TRBJ2-1, with TRBD1 matching 7 bases. The germline gives CDR1 SEHNR, CDR2 FQNEAQ (reference sequence). V shed 1 base and J 7 bases; nucleotides not matched to a gene: 4. The CDR3 has 14 residues. CDR3 nucleotide sequence: TGTGCCAGCAGCTTAGTAGGGACAGAAAATGAGCAGTTCTTC. Translating it yields CASSLVGTENEQFF.

V and J are TRBV30 and TRBJ2-1, with D possibly being TRBD2 (5 bases). The CDR3 is made up of 15 amino acids. In germline, CDR1 is GTSNPN, CDR2 SVGIG (reference sequence). Trimming pared 3 bases from V and 6 bases from J, leaving 18 bases between. This CDR3 reads CAWSPLRVDFNEQFF. The CDR3 DNA reads TGTGCCTGGAGCCCTTTGCGGGTAGACTTCAATGAGCAGTTCTTC.

This clonotype showed up just a few times. V gene TRBV6-2 or TRBV6-3 combines with J gene TRBJ1-4; the D is unclear. V dropped 5 bases and J dropped 5 bases, with 3 bases sitting between them. This CDR3 region has 11 residues. Germline-derived CDR1 and CDR2 are MNHEY and SVGEGT. Here the CDR3 reads CASSLNEKLFF. The CDR3 DNA is TGTGCCAGCAGTCTGAATGAAAAACTGTTTTTT.

This clonotype was recorded many times. The V gene is TRBV5-1, the J gene TRBJ2-7, with 11 bases identical to TRBD1. J lost 3 bases, V lost 4 bases, and 6 bases had no gene match. From germline, CDR1 is SGHRS and CDR2 YFSETQ. This CDR3 comprises 15 residues. This chain's CDR3 is CASSPGTGGSYEQYF. The CDR3, as DNA: TGCGCCAGCAGCCCGGGGACAGGGGGAAGCTACGAGCAGTACTTC.

This clonotype occurred a few times. The rearrangement links TRBV4-1 to TRBJ2-7, with D tentatively TRBD2 (5 bases). CDR1 is MGHRA and CDR2 is YSYEKL in the germline V gene. CDR3 size: 18 residues. Trimming cost V 0 bases and J 2 bases, with 20 bases left between them. CDR3 DNA sequence: TGCGCCAGCAGCCAAGACACGTCCCGGCGGGTGGCGACCTACGAGCAGTACTTC. Its protein is CASSQDTSRRVATYEQYF.

This CDR3 reads CASGPFSGDIYEQYF. DNA for the CDR3: TGCGCCAGCGGCCCATTTAGCGGAGATATCTACGAGCAGTACTTC. The chain carries TRBV5-1 and TRBJ2-7, with a possible D match to TRBD2 (6 bases). The CDR3 is made up of 15 amino acids. Germline V gene sequence: CDR1 SGHRS, CDR2 YFSETQ. Trimming removed 7 bases at V and 3 bases at J, with 20 bases between.

In this sample, this clonotype turned up many times. The chain uses TRBV24-1 and TRBJ2-2; maybe TRBD1 (6 bases). Germline V gene sequence: CDR1 KGHDR, CDR2 SFDVKD. With 7 bases removed from V and 2 bases from J, the gap between germline ends came to 19 bases. The CDR3 is 17 amino acids. CDR3 amino acids: CATRGAPRDGNTGELFF. Here the CDR3 DNA reads TGTGCCACCAGGGGGGCGCCTCGGGACGGAAACACCGGGGAGCTGTTTTTT.

This clonotype appeared many times. The chain employs TRBV24-1 and TRBJ2-3; 14 bases align to TRBD2. CDR1 and CDR2 (germline): KGHDR, SFDVKD. V was pared by 3 bases and J by 5 bases, with 3 bases of the junction left unmatched. The CDR3 is 16 amino acids. This chain's CDR3 is CATSDRTSGRLDTQYF. CDR3 DNA: TGTGCCACCAGTGATCGGACTAGCGGGAGGTTAGATACGCAGTATTTT.

In its sample, this clonotype was seen many times. The chain joins TRBV20-1 to TRBJ2-1; D is unclear. The ends were cut back, 5 bases at V and 0 bases at J, with 11 bases in the middle. The CDR3 has 14 amino acids. Germline assignment: CDR1 DFQATT and CDR2 SNEGSKA (reference sequence). CDR3 region: CSAASRVSYNEQFF. As DNA, the CDR3 is TGCAGTGCTGCATCTAGGGTCTCCTACAATGAGCAGTTCTTC.

This clonotype was seen a few times. The genes are TRBV20-1 and TRBJ2-3, with 8 bases identical to TRBD1. J gave up 0 bases and V 2 bases, and 4 bases lay outside the gene matches. Germline CDR1 DFQATT, CDR2 SNEGSKA (reference sequence). This CDR3 spans 15 amino acids. The CDR3 region has the DNA TGCAGTGCTAGAATCCAGGGGGCTAGCACAGATACGCAGTATTTT. As protein: CSARIQGASTDTQYF.

In its sample, this clonotype was seen many times. V usage is TRBV2 and J usage is TRBJ1-6; D unclear. The V and J ends lost 6 bases and 5 bases respectively, with 5 bases between them. Germline V lookup: CDR1 SNHLY, CDR2 FYNNEI. The CDR3 is made up of 12 amino acids. CDR3 nucleotides: TGTGCCAGCAGCAGAGATAATTCACCCCTCCACTTT. Amino acids: CASSRDNSPLHF. Combining the CDR3 with reference TRBV2 and TRBJ1-6 gives the whole variable domain EPEVTQTPSHQVTQMGQEVILRCVPISNHLYFYWYRQILGQKVEFLVSFYNNEISEKSEIFDDQFSVERPDGSNFTLKIRSTKLEDSAMYFCASSRDNSPLHFGNGTRLTVT.

This clonotype appeared many times. The genes are TRBV11-2 and TRBJ2-1, with D perhaps TRBD1 (6 bases). Per germline, CDR1 SGHAT and CDR2 FQNNGV. The CDR3 loop spans 14 amino acids. Trimming removed 3 bases from V and 4 bases from J, with 10 bases in between. This chain's CDR3 is CASSLTGTYNEQFF. As DNA, the CDR3 is TGTGCCAGCAGCTTGACAGGTACATACAATGAGCAGTTCTTC.

This clonotype has just a few counts. V gene TRBV7-2 combines with J gene TRBJ1-2; no definite D call. V was cut by 1 base and J by 4 bases, with 16 bases left in between. Germline assignment: CDR1 SGHTA and CDR2 FQGNSA. The CDR3 consists of 16 residues. CDR3 amino acids: CASSLGVGSPAYGYTF. The CDR3 DNA reads TGTGCCAGCAGCTTAGGGGTCGGGAGTCCTGCCTATGGCTACACCTTC.

This clonotype appeared a few times. The CDR3 DNA reads TGTGCCAGCAGCTCCCGACTTAGCGGGGCCTACAATGAGCAGTTCTTC. The encoded protein is CASSSRLSGAYNEQFF. The rearrangement uses TRBV9 and TRBJ2-1, with 8 bases aligning to TRBD2. Germline CDR1 and CDR2: SGDLS and YYNGEE. CDR3 length: 16 amino acids. The junction had 8 bases not matched to a gene; V was cut back by 4 bases and J by 2 bases.

This clonotype has a count of ten or more. This chain links TRBV6-4 with TRBJ2-2; the D gene could be TRBD1 or TRBD2 (5 bases each). The CDR3 has 14 amino acids. The germline gives CDR1 MRHNA, CDR2 SNTAGT. V lost 3 bases and J lost 2, with 7 bases in between. CDR3 amino acids: CASSEGTNTGELFF. CDR3 DNA sequence: TGTGCCAGCAGTGAAGGGACCAACACCGGGGAGCTGTTTTTT.

The genes are TRBV11-2 and TRBJ2-7; perhaps TRBD1 as D (6 bases). CDR1 and CDR2 from the germline V gene are SGHAT and FQNNGV. The V and J ends lost 1 base and 10 bases respectively, with 17 bases between them. This CDR3 contains 14 residues. CDR3 sequence (DNA): TGTGCCAGCAGCTTAGGTTTCTCGACAGGACATCAGTACTTC. Translating it yields CASSLGFSTGHQYF.

The chain recombines TRBV7-2 with TRBJ1-2; D is unclear. With 5 bases removed from V and 4 bases from J, the gap between germline ends came to 5 bases. The CDR3 has 11 amino acids. CDR1 and CDR2 from the germline V gene are SGHTA and FQGNSA. This CDR3 reads CASSQVYGYTF. The CDR3 region has the DNA TGTGCCAGCAGCCAAGTCTATGGCTACACCTTC.

This clonotype was recorded at least ten times. The chain couples TRBV9 to TRBJ1-2; D remains unclear. The germline V and J ends were trimmed by 5 bases and 8 bases, with 16 bases remaining between them. This CDR3 region has 13 residues. Per the germline V gene, CDR1 is SGDLS and CDR2 is YYNGEE. The CDR3 sequence: CASRDPLDSGYTF. The CDR3 nucleotides are TGTGCCAGCAGGGACCCCCTCGATTCAGGCTACACCTTC.

This clonotype was counted a few times. The genes are TRBV29-1 and TRBJ1-1; tentatively, D is TRBD1 (5 bases). This CDR3 has 16 amino acids. Germline-derived CDR1 and CDR2 are SQVTM and ANQGSEA. Trimming pared 3 bases from V and 4 bases from J, leaving 21 bases between. CDR3 nucleotide sequence: TGCAGCGTTGAGGGAGGGACGGTCTTGGTAAGCACTGAAGCTTTCTTT. This translates into CSVEGGTVLVSTEAFF.